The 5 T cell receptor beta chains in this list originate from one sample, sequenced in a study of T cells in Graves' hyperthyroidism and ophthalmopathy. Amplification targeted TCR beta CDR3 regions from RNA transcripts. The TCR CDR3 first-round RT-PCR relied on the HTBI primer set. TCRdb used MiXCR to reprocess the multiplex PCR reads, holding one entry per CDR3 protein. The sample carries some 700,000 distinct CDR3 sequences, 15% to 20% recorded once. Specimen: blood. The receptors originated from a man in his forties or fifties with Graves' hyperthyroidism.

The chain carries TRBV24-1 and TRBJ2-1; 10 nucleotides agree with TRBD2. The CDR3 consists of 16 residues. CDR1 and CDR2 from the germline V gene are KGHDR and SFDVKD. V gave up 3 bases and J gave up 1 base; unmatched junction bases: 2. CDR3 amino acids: CATSDGLAESYNEQFF. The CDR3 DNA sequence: TGTGCCACCAGTGATGGACTAGCGGAATCCTACAATGAGCAGTTCTTC.

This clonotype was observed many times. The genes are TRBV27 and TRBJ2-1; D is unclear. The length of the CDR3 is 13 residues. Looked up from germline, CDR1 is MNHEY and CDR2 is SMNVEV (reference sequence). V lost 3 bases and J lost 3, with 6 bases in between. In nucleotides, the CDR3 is TGTGCCAGCAGTTTTGAACTCTACAATGAGCAGTTCTTC. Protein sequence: CASSFELYNEQFF.

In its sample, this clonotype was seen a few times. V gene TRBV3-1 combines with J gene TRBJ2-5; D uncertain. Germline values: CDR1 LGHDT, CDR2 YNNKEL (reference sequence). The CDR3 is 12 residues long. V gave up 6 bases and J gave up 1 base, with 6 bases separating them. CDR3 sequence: CASSRAQETQYF. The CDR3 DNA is TGTGCCAGCAGTCGAGCCCAAGAGACCCAGTACTTC.

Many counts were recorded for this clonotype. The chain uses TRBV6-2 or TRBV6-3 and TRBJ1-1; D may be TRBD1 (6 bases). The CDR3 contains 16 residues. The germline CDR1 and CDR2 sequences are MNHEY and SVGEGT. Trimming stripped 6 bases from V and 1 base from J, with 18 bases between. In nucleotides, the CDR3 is TGTGCCAGCAGCACAATACAGGGCATCGGGAACACTGAAGCTTTCTTT. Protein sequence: CASSTIQGIGNTEAFF.

The CDR3: CASSLDVGRNQPQHF. Written as DNA, the CDR3 is TGTGCCAGCAGCTTAGATGTCGGACGCAATCAGCCCCAGCATTTT. The chain combines TRBV7-9 with TRBJ1-5; unclear D gene. CDR3 length: 15 amino acids. V was trimmed by 1 base and J by 2 bases, leaving 9 bases between them. Germline-derived CDR1 and CDR2 are SEHNR and FQNEAQ (reference sequence).